This passage covers 9 T cell receptor beta chains from one sample sequenced in a study of T cell responses to AZD1222 COVID-19 vaccine. TCRdb keeps only in-frame clones here, not all; method: immunoSEQ multiplex PCR. The table includes approximately 150,000 clones, under 95% detected once. The input for sequencing was peripheral blood, taken on day 0 of AZD1222 vaccination. Every receptor here comes from an adult in good health.

This clone was recorded a few times. V gene TRBV7-6 combines with J gene TRBJ2-7; D perhaps matches TRBD1 (6 bases). Germline values: CDR1 SGHVS, CDR2 FNYEAQ. Trimming cost V 4 bases and J 2 bases, with 12 bases left between them. The length of the CDR3 is 14 residues. The CDR3 coding sequence is TGTGCCAGCAGCTCGCCCGGGACAACCTACGAGCAGTACTTC. This translates into CASSSPGTTYEQYF.

V gene TRBV7-9 combines with J gene TRBJ2-6, with 9 bases fitting TRBD1. From germline, CDR1 is SEHNR and CDR2 FQNEAQ (reference sequence). The CDR3 covers 16 residues. Losses at the gene ends were 5 bases for V and 0 bases for J; bases not matched to a gene: 2. DNA of the CDR3: TGTGCCAGCAGCATGGACAGGGGCTCTGGGGCCAACGTCCTGACTTTC. It translates to CASSMDRGSGANVLTF. Using reference TRBV7-9 and TRBJ2-6 for the parts outside the CDR3, the full variable domain is DTGVSQNPRHKITKRGQNVTFRCDPISEHNRLYWYRQTLGQGPEFLTYFQNEAQLEKSRLLSDRFSAERPKGSFSTLEIQRTEQGDSAMYLCASSMDRGSGANVLTFGAGSRLTVL.

This chain uses TRBV7-2 with TRBJ1-2; TRBD1 might be the D (6 bases). CDR1 is SGHTA and CDR2 is FQGNSA in the germline V gene. Trimming shortened V by 6 bases and J by 6 bases, and 17 bases separated the two germline ends. This CDR3 contains 14 residues. The chain's CDR3 is CASRVSDSLNGYTF. The CDR3 nucleotides are TGTGCCAGCAGAGTTTCGGACAGCTTGAATGGCTACACCTTC.

This clone has more than one count but fewer than ten. The chain uses TRBV6-2 or TRBV6-3 and TRBJ1-5; a possible D gene is TRBD1 (6 bases). CDR3 length: 15 amino acids. Germline assignment: CDR1 MNHEY and CDR2 SVGEGT. V was cut by 0 bases and J by 7 bases, with 13 bases left in between. The CDR3 DNA reads as TGTGCCAGCAGTTACTCAAATCGGCAGGGGCAGCCCCAGCATTTT. Translation: CASSYSNRQGQPQHF.

V usage is TRBV19 and J usage is TRBJ1-3; no firm D call. V was clipped by 9 bases and J by 0 bases, with 9 bases between them. CDR1 and CDR2 from the germline V gene are LNHDA and SQIVND (reference sequence). The CDR3 sequence is 13 residues long. The CDR3 here is CASRMYSGNTIYF. The CDR3 bases are TGTGCCAGCCGTATGTACTCTGGAAACACCATATATTTT.

V gene TRBV7-2 combines with J gene TRBJ1-2, with TRBD1 as a possible D gene (6 bases). The CDR3 is 13 amino acids. Trimming pared 4 bases from V and 4 bases from J, leaving 10 bases between. Germline CDR1 reads SGHTA; CDR2 reads FQGNSA. CDR3 residues: CASSSTGTYGYTF. The CDR3 DNA is TGTGCCAGCAGCTCTACAGGGACCTATGGCTACACCTTC.

In this sample, this clone turned up once. The chain links TRBV5-5 to TRBJ2-2; D is uncertain. Germline values: CDR1 SGHKS, CDR2 YYEKEE (reference sequence). The CDR3 spans 15 residues. The V and J ends lost 2 bases and 0 bases respectively, with 8 bases between them. The CDR3 spells CASSLGLANTGELFF. CDR3 nucleotide sequence: TGTGCCAGCAGCTTAGGCCTCGCGAACACCGGGGAGCTGTTTTTT.

V usage is TRBV5-6 and J usage is TRBJ1-1; D may be TRBD1 (6 bases). Trimming cost V 6 bases and J 7 bases, with 16 bases left between them. Germline V gene lookup returns CDR1 SGHDT and CDR2 YYEEEE. The CDR3 has 13 amino acids. The CDR3 here is CASKLNRAGEAFF. CDR3 bases: TGTGCCAGCAAGTTGAACAGGGCCGGTGAAGCTTTCTTT.

This rearrangement joins TRBV4-1 to TRBJ2-1; TRBD1 is a possible D gene (5 bases). V shed 6 bases and J shed 7 bases, with 13 bases lying between them. Germline CDR1 reads MGHRA; CDR2 reads YSYEKL. This CDR3 contains 13 residues. CDR3 residues: CASRRSGSNEQFF. CDR3 sequence (DNA): TGCGCCAGCAGGAGATCAGGGTCGAATGAGCAGTTCTTC.